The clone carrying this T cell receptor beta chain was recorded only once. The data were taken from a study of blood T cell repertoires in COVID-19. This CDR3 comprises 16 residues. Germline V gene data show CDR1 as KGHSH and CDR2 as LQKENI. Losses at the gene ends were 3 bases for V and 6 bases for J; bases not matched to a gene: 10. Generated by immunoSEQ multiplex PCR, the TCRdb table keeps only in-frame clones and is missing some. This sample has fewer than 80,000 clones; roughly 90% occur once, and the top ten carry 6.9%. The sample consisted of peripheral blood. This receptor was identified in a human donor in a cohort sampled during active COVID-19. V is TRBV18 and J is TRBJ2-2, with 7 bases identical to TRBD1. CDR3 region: CASSPRTGSQSGELFF. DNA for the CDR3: TGTGCCAGCTCACCCCGGACAGGAAGCCAATCCGGGGAGCTGTTTTTT.